These T cell receptor beta chains were read from a single sample in a study of T cell responses to AZD1222 COVID-19 vaccine. The method was immunoSEQ multiplex PCR; TCRdb's version includes in-frame clones alone and lacks a portion of them. The table has tens of thousands of clones, just over 85% seen once; the top ten hold 8% to 13%. The sample here was peripheral blood, taken 28 days after the second AZD1222 dose. These receptors were taken from an adult who received the AZD1222 COVID-19 vaccine. The CDR3 runs from the conserved cysteine through the conserved F or W. Each record gives: J gene, D gene, V gene, clone size, CDR3 protein, CDR3 DNA. A D gene is named only where the DNA matches it firmly. Expanded clones get a size class; other rows say once, few or many, or leave the size out.

TRBJ2-1 | - | TRBV18 | - | CASSAPEGLAQQFF | TGTGCCAGCTCAGCCCCGGAGGGCCTAGCCCAACAGTTCTTC
TRBJ1-2 | - | TRBV6-5 | - | CATKDGRSEGYTF | TGTGCCACCAAGGACGGGAGGTCGGAGGGCTACACCTTC
TRBJ2-1 | TRBD1 | TRBV10-3 | - | CAISGPGTGVGNEQFF | TGTGCCATCAGTGGACCAGGGACAGGGGTAGGCAATGAGCAGTTCTTC
TRBJ1-1 | TRBD1 | TRBV18 | - | CASSTGGNTEAFF | TGTGCCAGCTCGACAGGGGGCAACACTGAAGCTTTCTTT
TRBJ2-7 | TRBD2 | TRBV5-4 | - | CASTLAGGVTYEQYF | TGTGCCAGCACTCTAGCGGGAGGGGTTACCTACGAGCAGTACTTC
TRBJ2-3 | TRBD2 | TRBV2 | - | CASSVLRTSGGAQYF | TGTGCCAGCAGTGTTCTCAGGACTAGCGGGGGAGCGCAGTATTTT
TRBJ2-3 | TRBD2 | TRBV18 | - | CASSPVRESTDTQYF | TGTGCCAGCTCCCCCGTGCGGGAGAGCACAGATACGCAGTATTTT
TRBJ1-4 | TRBD1 | TRBV5-1 | few | CASSLQGGNEKLFF | TGCGCCAGCAGCCTACAGGGGGGTAATGAAAAACTGTTTTTT
TRBJ2-5 | - | TRBV6-5 | - | CASTRDSQETQYF | TGTGCCAGCACGCGGGACTCACAAGAGACCCAGTACTTC
TRBJ2-7 | TRBD2 | TRBV7-2 | - | CASSLPTSGRSYEQYF | TGTGCCAGCAGCTTGCCGACTAGCGGGAGGTCTTACGAGCAGTACTTC
TRBJ1-4 | - | TRBV4-1 | - | CASSLNQGFPEKLFF | TGCGCCAGCAGCCTAAATCAGGGATTCCCTGAAAAACTGTTTTTT
TRBJ1-4 | - | TRBV7-9 | - | CASSTGYTTNEKLFF | TGTGCCAGCAGCACAGGATACACAACTAATGAAAAACTGTTTTTT
TRBJ2-3 | - | TRBV6-5 | - | CASSYSDTGSTTAEYF | TGTGCCAGCAGTTACTCCGATACAGGGTCTACTACGGCTGAATATTTT
TRBJ1-1 | TRBD1 | TRBV6-6 | - | CASSVTGQVNTEAFF | TGTGCCAGCAGTGTAACGGGACAGGTGAACACTGAAGCTTTCTTT
TRBJ1-5 | - | TRBV30 | - | CAWSVSVRQPQHF | TGTGCCTGGAGTGTAAGCGTTCGACAGCCCCAGCATTTT
TRBJ2-1 | - | TRBV12-3/TRBV12-4 | - | CASSWGDSSVVF | TGTGCCAGCAGTTGGGGGGACTCATCCGTAGTCTTC
TRBJ1-5 | - | TRBV5-6 | - | CASSQEGWVGQPQHF | TGTGCCAGCAGCCAGGAGGGTTGGGTAGGACAGCCCCAGCATTTT
TRBJ1-1 | - | TRBV14 | few | CASSQGQNTEAFF | TGTGCCAGCAGCCAAGGGCAGAACACTGAAGCTTTCTTT
TRBJ1-6 | - | TRBV10-2 | once | CATDFGGWGISYNSPLHF | TGCGCCACCGACTTTGGGGGGTGGGGGATTTCCTATAATTCACCCCTCCACTTT
TRBJ2-7 | TRBD2 | TRBV2 | - | CASSDSGRATEQYF | TGTGCCAGCAGTGACAGCGGGAGGGCAACCGAGCAGTACTTC
TRBJ2-5 | - | TRBV6-2/TRBV6-3 | - | CASSYSGRGNQETQYF | TGTGCCAGCAGTTACTCAGGTCGGGGGAACCAAGAGACCCAGTACTTC
TRBJ1-5 | - | TRBV2 | few | CASSEVRGHQPQHF | TGTGCCAGCAGTGAGGTGAGGGGACATCAGCCCCAGCATTTT
TRBJ1-1 | - | TRBV7-8 | - | CASSLDRKTEAFF | TGTGCCAGCAGCTTAGACAGGAAGACTGAAGCTTTCTTT
TRBJ2-5 | - | TRBV2 | - | CASSRLASRETQYF | TGTGCCAGCAGTAGGCTAGCGTCGAGAGAGACCCAGTACTTC
TRBJ2-5 | - | TRBV6-6 | - | CASRPWGTGETQYF | TGTGCCAGCAGGCCCTGGGGGACGGGGGAGACCCAGTACTTC
TRBJ2-1 | TRBD2 | TRBV29-1 | - | CSVEWWASGRNEQFF | TGCAGCGTGGAGTGGTGGGCTAGCGGGAGGAACGAGCAGTTCTTC
TRBJ2-5 | - | TRBV6-5 | - | CASTPRLQETQYF | TGTGCCAGCACCCCCCGGCTCCAAGAGACCCAGTACTTC
TRBJ1-1 | - | TRBV3-1/TRBV3-2 | - | CASSPLRQMNTEAFF | TGTGCCAGCAGCCCGCTCAGACAGATGAACACTGAAGCTTTCTTT
TRBJ1-1 | TRBD1 | TRBV6-5 | - | CASSYLRDRPNTEAFF | TGTGCCAGCAGTTATCTACGGGACAGGCCCAACACTGAAGCTTTCTTT
TRBJ1-5 | - | TRBV19 | once | CASSIGPGALGAQHF | TGTGCCAGTAGTATAGGTCCCGGGGCCCTAGGGGCCCAGCATTTT
TRBJ2-5 | TRBD1 | TRBV6-2/TRBV6-3 | once | CASSTRTGGETQYF | TGTGCCAGCAGTACAAGGACAGGGGGAGAGACCCAGTACTTC
TRBJ1-1 | - | TRBV2 | - | CASGGMGTEAFF | TGTGCCAGCGGGGGAATGGGCACTGAAGCTTTCTTT
TRBJ2-5 | TRBD2 | TRBV30 | - | CAWSVQGLARETQYF | TGTGCCTGGAGTGTACAGGGACTAGCTCGAGAGACCCAGTACTTC
TRBJ1-6 | - | TRBV28 | - | CASSFREYNSPLHF | TGTGCCAGCAGTTTCAGAGAGTACAATTCACCCCTCCACTTT
TRBJ2-1 | - | TRBV4-1 | - | CASSQVTYNEQFF | TGCGCCAGCAGCCAAGTTACGTACAATGAGCAGTTCTTC
TRBJ1-3 | - | TRBV12-2 | - | CASRPHRGYGNTIYF | TGTGCAAGTCGCCCTCACAGGGGCTACGGAAACACCATATATTTT